The TCR beta chain described here comes from a study of memory CD4+ T cells and cytomegalovirus serostatus. Findings and caveats of the study: Suggested: most of the CMV-linked TCR signature lies in CD4+ memory cells. CMV serostatus prediction reached median AUC approximately 0.96, or 0.89 with US-trained model.

The data were produced by immunoSEQ multiplex PCR, yet TCRdb's version contains in-frame clones alone and is incomplete. The sample includes under 65,000 clones, under 80% of them seen just once. The sort gate was single viable CD3+CD4+CD8-CD45RO+ cells for memory CD4+ T cells. CD4+ T cells were isolated by positive magnetic selection. As to this clone: The antigen is undetermined.

V lost 6 bases to trimming and J lost 7 bases; unmatched junction nucleotides: 8. This CDR3 is 15 amino acids long. The germline V gene has CDR1 LNHDA and CDR2 SQIVND (reference sequence). The rearrangement joins TRBV19 to TRBJ1-4; 10 bases fit TRBD1. The clonotype comes from an adult in good health and CMV-seronegative. Sequencing was done on a sample of memory CD4+ T cells from blood. The CDR3 region has the DNA TGTGCCAGTAGATCCCCCGGGACAGGGGTTGAAAAACTGTTTTTT. Translation: CASRSPGTGVEKLFF.